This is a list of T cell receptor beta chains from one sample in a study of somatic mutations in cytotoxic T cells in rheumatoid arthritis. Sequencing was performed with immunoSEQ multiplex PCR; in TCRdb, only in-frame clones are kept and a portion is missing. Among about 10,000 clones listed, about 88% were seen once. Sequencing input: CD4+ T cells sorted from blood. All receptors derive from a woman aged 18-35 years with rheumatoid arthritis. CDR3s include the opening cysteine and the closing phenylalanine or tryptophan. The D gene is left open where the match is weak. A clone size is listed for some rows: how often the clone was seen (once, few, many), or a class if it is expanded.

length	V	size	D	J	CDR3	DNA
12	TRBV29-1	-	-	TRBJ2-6	CSVQSGANVLTF	TGCAGCGTTCAATCTGGGGCCAACGTCCTGACTTTC
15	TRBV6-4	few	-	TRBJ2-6	CASSDSSSGANVLTF	TGTGCCAGCAGTGACTCTAGCTCTGGGGCCAACGTCCTGACTTTC
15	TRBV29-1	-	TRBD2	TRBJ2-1	CSAGLAGGPINEQFF	TGCAGCGCAGGACTAGCGGGAGGGCCTATCAATGAGCAGTTCTTC
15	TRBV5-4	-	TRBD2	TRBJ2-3	CASSRTSGIADTQYF	TGTGCCAGCAGCCGGACTAGCGGGATCGCAGATACGCAGTATTTT
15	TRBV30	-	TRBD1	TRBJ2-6	CAWGGTGGGANVLTF	TGTGCCTGGGGCGGGACAGGAGGGGGGGCCAACGTCCTGACTTTC
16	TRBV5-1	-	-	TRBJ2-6	CASSLIASSGANVLTF	TGCGCCAGCAGCTTGATTGCGAGCTCTGGGGCCAACGTCCTGACTTTC
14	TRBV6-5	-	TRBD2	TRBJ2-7	CASSPLAGVTEQYF	TGTGCCAGCAGTCCGCTAGCGGGAGTAACTGAGCAGTACTTC
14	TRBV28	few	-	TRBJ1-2	CASTPGQGPYGYTF	TGTGCCAGCACCCCAGGGCAGGGCCCCTATGGCTACACCTTC
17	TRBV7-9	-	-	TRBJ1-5	CASSSLPSGGRGQPQHF	TGTGCCAGCAGCTCCCTTCCCTCGGGGGGCCGAGGGCAGCCCCAGCATTTT
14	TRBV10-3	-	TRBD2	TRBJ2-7	CAISGRGGGLEQYF	TGTGCCATCAGTGGTCGGGGGGGCGGGCTCGAGCAGTACTTC
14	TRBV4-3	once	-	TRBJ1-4	CASSQGRANEKLFF	TGCGCCAGCAGCCAGGGGAGGGCTAATGAAAAACTGTTTTTT
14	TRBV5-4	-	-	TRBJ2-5	CASSSLQRWETQYF	TGTGCCAGCAGCTCCCTGCAGCGATGGGAGACCCAGTACTTC
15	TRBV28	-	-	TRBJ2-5	CASSLLGLEKKTQYF	TGTGCCAGCAGTTTATTGGGGCTAGAAAAGAAGACCCAGTACTTC
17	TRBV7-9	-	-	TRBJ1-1	CASSLIPLAGSNTEAFF	TGTGCCAGCAGCTTAATTCCGTTGGCAGGCTCGAACACTGAAGCTTTCTTT